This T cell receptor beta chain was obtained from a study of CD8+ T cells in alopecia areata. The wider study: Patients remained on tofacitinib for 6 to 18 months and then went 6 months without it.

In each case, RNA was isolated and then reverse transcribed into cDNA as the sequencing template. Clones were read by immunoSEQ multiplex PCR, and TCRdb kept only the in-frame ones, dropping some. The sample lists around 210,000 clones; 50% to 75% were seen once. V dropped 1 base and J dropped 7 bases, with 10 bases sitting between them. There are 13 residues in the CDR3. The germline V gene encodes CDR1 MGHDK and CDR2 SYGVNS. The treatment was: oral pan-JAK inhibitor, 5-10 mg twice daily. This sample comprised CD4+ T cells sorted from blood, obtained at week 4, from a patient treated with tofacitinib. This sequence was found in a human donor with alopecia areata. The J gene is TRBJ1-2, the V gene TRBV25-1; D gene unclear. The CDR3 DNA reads TGTGCCAGCAGTGAATCGGGCAGAATTGGCTACACCTTC. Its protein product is CASSESGRIGYTF.